A selection of T cell receptor beta chains follows, all from one sample in a study of OX40 agonist ivuxolimab in advanced cancers. Using immunoSEQ multiplex PCR, the repertoire was profiled, and TCRdb retains in-frame clones only, with some absent. The sample yields 65,000 to 85,000 clones, around four fifths seen once. The source was CD4+ or CD8+ T cells sorted from blood, collected in a trial of the OX40 agonist ivuxolimab. Source of these receptors: an adult with an advanced solid tumor such as melanoma, head and neck, liver or kidney cancer. Each CDR3 is given with its conserved first and last residue. D genes are given only for firm matches. Clone sizes are given selectively: once, few, many, or a class where the clone is expanded.

CDR3 protein,CDR3 DNA,D gene,J gene,V gene,clone size
CASSLSTGGSPLHF,TGTGCCAGCAGCTTATCTACAGGGGGCTCACCCCTCCACTTT,TRBD1,TRBJ1-6,TRBV7-2,NA
CASSPVGISGNTIYF,TGTGCCAGCAGTCCGGTGGGAATCTCTGGAAACACCATATATTTT,NA,TRBJ1-3,TRBV28,NA
CASSRDRTYEQYF,TGTGCCAGCAGCCGGGACCGAACCTACGAGCAGTACTTC,NA,TRBJ2-7,TRBV11-2,NA
CASSPRGLSDTQYF,TGCGCCAGCAGCCCCCGCGGGCTTTCAGATACGCAGTATTTT,NA,TRBJ2-3,TRBV4-1,NA
CASSYSPGQVYEQYF,TGTGCCAGCAGTTACTCACCGGGACAGGTCTACGAGCAGTACTTC,TRBD1,TRBJ2-7,TRBV6-5,few
CASSLVITTTQSSYEQYF,TGTGCCAGCAGCCTAGTAATCACCACGACGCAAAGCTCCTACGAGCAGTACTTC,NA,TRBJ2-7,TRBV7-2,NA
CASSEVRGLGNTIYF,TGTGCCAGCAGTGAAGTTAGGGGCCTGGGAAACACCATATATTTT,NA,TRBJ1-3,TRBV6-1,NA
CASSSVRRGLISNQPQHF,TGTGCCAGCAGCTCCGTCCGCAGGGGGTTAATTAGCAATCAGCCCCAGCATTTT,TRBD1,TRBJ1-5,TRBV5-8,NA
CASSVSQGRIEKLFF,TGTGCCAGCAGTGTCTCACAGGGCAGGATTGAAAAACTGTTTTTT,NA,TRBJ1-4,TRBV6-5,NA
CASSGSLTGQPQHF,TGCGCCAGCAGTGGGTCCTTGACGGGGCAGCCCCAGCATTTT,NA,TRBJ1-5,TRBV10-2,NA
CASSRVRGSDGNTIYF,TGTGCCAGCAGCCGGGTCAGGGGGTCTGATGGAAACACCATATATTTT,TRBD1,TRBJ1-3,TRBV14,once
CASSLEEDRGNTF,TGCGCCAGCAGCTTGGAAGAGGACAGGGGTAACACCTTC,TRBD1,TRBJ1-2,TRBV5-1,NA
CASSQPGEAKNIQYF,TGCGCCAGCAGCCAACCCGGGGAGGCCAAAAACATTCAGTACTTC,NA,TRBJ2-4,TRBV4-1,NA
CASSTLAGGGSYEQYF,TGTGCCAGCAGCACCTTAGCGGGAGGGGGGTCCTACGAGCAGTACTTC,TRBD2,TRBJ2-7,TRBV27,NA
CASSLASLAAYNEQFF,TGTGCCAGCAGCTTAGCGTCGCTAGCGGCGTACAATGAGCAGTTCTTC,TRBD2,TRBJ2-1,TRBV7-8,once
CASLPVGISTNEKLFF,TGTGCCAGCCTTCCGGTGGGGATCTCAACTAATGAAAAACTGTTTTTT,NA,TRBJ1-4,TRBV28,once
CAITRELGTEAFF,TGTGCCATCACCAGGGAGTTGGGGACTGAAGCTTTCTTT,NA,TRBJ1-1,TRBV10-3,NA
CASSTRQGYGYTF,TGTGCCAGCAGCACACGACAGGGCTATGGCTACACCTTC,TRBD1,TRBJ1-2,TRBV7-3,NA
CASSQGTGELFF,TGTGCCAGCAGCCAGGGAACCGGGGAGCTGTTTTTT,NA,TRBJ2-2,TRBV6-6,NA
CASRWPAYEQYF,TGTGCCAGCAGATGGCCGGCCTACGAGCAGTACTTC,NA,TRBJ2-7,TRBV6-1,NA
CASSHRGKQETQYF,TGCGCCAGCAGCCACAGGGGTAAGCAAGAGACCCAGTACTTC,NA,TRBJ2-5,TRBV4-1,NA
CASSEARVGSLGEKLFF,TGTGCCAGCAGTGAAGCCCGGGTCGGTAGTCTAGGGGAAAAACTGTTTTTT,NA,TRBJ1-4,TRBV2,NA
CASSPDPSADTQYF,TGTGCCAGCAGCCCGGACCCAAGCGCAGATACGCAGTATTTT,NA,TRBJ2-3,TRBV7-2,NA
CASSLGQGTYNEQFF,TGTGCCAGCAGCTTAGGACAGGGAACCTACAATGAGCAGTTCTTC,TRBD1,TRBJ2-1,TRBV11-2,NA
CASSQEGQRGSQETQYF,TGTGCCAGCAGCCAAGAAGGGCAACGGGGGAGTCAAGAGACCCAGTACTTC,NA,TRBJ2-5,TRBV4-2,NA
CASSYPGTSGVYF,TGTGCCAGCAGTTATCCCGGGACTAGCGGGGTGTATTTT,TRBD2,TRBJ2-3,TRBV7-9,NA
CASSLALDRGNSPLHF,TGTGCCAGCAGCTTGGCCCTCGACAGGGGTAATTCACCCCTCCACTTT,TRBD1,TRBJ1-6,TRBV5-4,NA
CASSSGLAGPQETQYF,TGTGCCAGCAGCTCGGGACTAGCGGGACCCCAAGAGACCCAGTACTTC,TRBD2,TRBJ2-5,TRBV5-8,NA
CASSLALVGSGNTIYF,TGCGCCAGCAGCTTGGCCTTAGTTGGCTCTGGAAACACCATATATTTT,NA,TRBJ1-3,TRBV5-1,NA
CASSLTGFSEQFF,TGTGCCAGCAGTCTTACAGGGTTTTCGGAGCAGTTCTTC,NA,TRBJ2-1,TRBV27,NA
CASSLAGSATQYF,TGTGCCAGCAGCTTAGCTGGCAGCGCGACCCAGTACTTC,NA,TRBJ2-5,TRBV11-3,NA
CASSPQRELGEQYF,TGTGCCAGCTCACCACAGCGGGAGTTGGGGGAGCAGTACTTC,TRBD2,TRBJ2-7,TRBV18,NA
CASSTVPFSGNTIYF,TGTGCCAGCAGTACCGTTCCCTTCTCTGGAAACACCATATATTTT,NA,TRBJ1-3,TRBV28,NA
CASRDDGQGWGEQYF,TGTGCCAGCAGAGATGACGGACAGGGGTGGGGCGAGCAGTACTTC,TRBD1,TRBJ2-7,TRBV27,NA
CASSPFRGAKLFF,TGTGCCAGCAGTCCCTTCCGGGGAGCAAAACTGTTTTTT,NA,TRBJ1-4,TRBV27,once
CASSKEKGQGLQPQHF,TGTGCCAGCAGCAAAGAGAAGGGACAGGGGCTTCAGCCCCAGCATTTT,NA,TRBJ1-5,TRBV21-1,NA
CASSFGQGARYMNTEAFF,TGTGCCAGCAGCTTTGGACAGGGGGCTCGGTACATGAACACTGAAGCTTTCTTT,TRBD1,TRBJ1-1,TRBV5-8,NA
CASTLGTRYTEAFF,TGTGCCAGCACTCTCGGGACACGGTACACTGAAGCTTTCTTT,NA,TRBJ1-1,TRBV28,few
CASSDWAGVKPNEQFF,TGCGCCAGCAGTGATTGGGCGGGAGTGAAGCCCAATGAGCAGTTCTTC,TRBD2,TRBJ2-1,TRBV10-1,NA
CASSPTTGESPLHF,TGTGCCAGCTCACCAACTACAGGGGAGTCACCCCTCCACTTT,TRBD1,TRBJ1-6,TRBV18,few
CATGPGATYEQYF,TGTGCCACCGGGCCCGGGGCGACCTACGAGCAGTACTTC,NA,TRBJ2-7,TRBV28,NA
CASSQSGTGAQGETQYF,TGTGCCAGCAGTCAATCCGGGACAGGGGCCCAAGGGGAGACCCAGTACTTC,TRBD1,TRBJ2-5,TRBV28,NA
CASSQTRDISNYGYTF,TGCGCCAGCAGCCAAACTCGGGACATCAGTAACTATGGCTACACCTTC,NA,TRBJ1-2,TRBV4-1,few
CASSLQGGSGYTF,TGTGCCAGCAGCTTACAGGGGGGTTCTGGCTACACCTTC,TRBD1,TRBJ1-2,TRBV5-4,NA
CASPSGLAGEGTQYF,TGTGCCAGCCCTTCGGGACTAGCGGGAGAGGGTACGCAGTATTTT,TRBD2,TRBJ2-3,TRBV18,NA
CASSLEGGSDEKLFF,TGTGCCAGCAGCTTGGAGGGGGGCAGCGATGAAAAACTGTTTTTT,NA,TRBJ1-4,TRBV5-8,NA
CASSPFGLADTDTQYF,TGTGCCAGCAGCCCGTTTGGACTAGCGGACACAGATACGCAGTATTTT,TRBD2,TRBJ2-3,TRBV7-3,few
CASNQVEKGYTF,TGTGCCAGCAATCAGGTTGAGAAGGGCTACACCTTC,NA,TRBJ1-2,TRBV28,NA
CASRPRDSSNEKLFF,TGTGCCAGCAGACCCCGGGACAGCTCTAATGAAAAACTGTTTTTT,TRBD1,TRBJ1-4,TRBV27,NA
CASRGQGYGNTEAFF,TGTGCCAGCAGGGGACAGGGGTACGGGAACACTGAAGCTTTCTTT,TRBD1,TRBJ1-1,TRBV14,NA
CASSFLGGGNTEAFF,TGTGCCAGCAGTTTTTTGGGAGGGGGGAACACTGAAGCTTTCTTT,NA,TRBJ1-1,TRBV28,NA